A single sample is the source of the 10 T cell receptor beta chains below, sequenced in a study of cytomegalovirus exposure and HLA in healthy donors. Use of 60 Vbeta and 13 Jbeta primers characterized the PCR. Here immunoSEQ multiplex PCR was the method, and the copy in TCRdb shows in-frame clones only, minus some. The sample has about 100,000 clones, roughly 80% seen once. The sample taken for sequencing was PBMCs. These receptors originate from a male donor in good health and CMV-seropositive.

The table lists this clone with a count of one. This sequence joins TRBV28 and TRBJ1-4; D possibly corresponds to TRBD1 (5 bases). The germline V and J ends were trimmed by 6 bases and 0 bases, with 14 bases remaining between them. Looked up from germline, CDR1 is MDHEN and CDR2 is SYDVKM. The CDR3 contains 16 residues. CDR3 residues: CASSLTAGPTNEKLFF. CDR3 nucleotides: TGTGCCAGCAGCCTAACTGCAGGGCCAACTAATGAAAAACTGTTTTTT.

This sequence joins TRBV29-1 and TRBJ1-4, with no clear D. The CDR3 consists of 13 residues. The germline V gene has CDR1 SQVTM and CDR2 ANQGSEA. The CDR3 here is CGASTEVNEKLFF. For the CDR3, the DNA is TGCGGAGCCTCGACCGAGGTGAATGAAAAACTGTTTTTT.

V gene TRBV11-2 combines with J gene TRBJ2-5; perhaps TRBD2 as D (6 bases). Germline V gives CDR1 SGHAT, CDR2 FQNNGV. This CDR3 is built from 16 residues. V gave up 6 bases and J gave up 3 bases, with 20 bases separating them. CDR3 in DNA: TGTGCCAGCAGACATAGGGGACTGGCTAGCGAAGAGACCCAGTACTTC. Its protein is CASRHRGLASEETQYF.

V is TRBV10-3 and J is TRBJ2-1; TRBD2 is a possible D gene (6 bases). The CDR3 totals 16 residues. Between the trimmed V and J ends, which lost 4 bases and 5 bases, there was a span of 18 bases. Germline CDR1 and CDR2: ENHRY and SYGVKD. This chain's CDR3 is CAISAGGRGADNEQFF. CDR3 nucleotide sequence: TGTGCCATCAGTGCGGGTGGGCGGGGCGCGGACAATGAGCAGTTCTTC.

This clone appeared a few times. The V and J genes are TRBV28 and TRBJ1-5, with a weak D call TRBD1 (5 bases). There are 14 residues in the CDR3. Trimming pared 4 bases from V and 0 bases from J, leaving 7 bases between. Germline V gene lookup returns CDR1 MDHEN and CDR2 SYDVKM. The CDR3 nucleotides read TGTGCCAGCAGTTCGGACATTAGCAATCAGCCCCAGCATTTT. The encoded protein is CASSSDISNQPQHF.

V is TRBV6-5 and J is TRBJ2-2; 7 nucleotides agree with TRBD1. This CDR3 contains 15 residues. V was clipped by 5 bases and J by 2 bases; unmatched bases: 5. Germline-derived CDR1 and CDR2 are MNHEY and SVGAGI. The CDR3 region has the DNA TGTGCCAGCAGTGGGGGACAGACTAACACCGGGGAGCTGTTTTTT. Its translation: CASSGGQTNTGELFF.

The chain carries TRBV28 and TRBJ1-1; a weak D match, TRBD1 (5 bases). CDR3 length: 12 amino acids. Trimming stripped 7 bases from V and 4 bases from J, with 10 bases between. In germline, CDR1 is MDHEN, CDR2 SYDVKM. CDR3 in DNA: TGTGCCAGCACCCCCGGGGGCACTGAAGCTTTCTTT. As protein: CASTPGGTEAFF. The full variable domain, rest sourced from reference TRBV28 and TRBJ1-1, is DVKVTQSSRYLVKRTGEKVFLECVQDMDHENMFWYRQDPGLGLRLIYFSYDVKMKEKGDIPEGYSVSREKKERFSLILESASTNQTSMYLCASTPGGTEAFFGQGTRLTVV.

The chain couples TRBV18 to TRBJ1-1; 7 bases match TRBD1. After removal of 5 bases from V and 3 bases from J, the junction contained 3 bases not matched to a gene. Germline V gene lookup returns CDR1 KGHSH and CDR2 LQKENI. CDR3 length: 13 residues. CDR3 in DNA: TGTGCCAGCTCATGGGGGACAGACACTGAAGCTTTCTTT. Translating it yields CASSWGTDTEAFF.

The chain employs TRBV7-2 and TRBJ2-4; D remains ambiguous. The CDR3 has 15 residues. Germline values: CDR1 SGHTA, CDR2 FQGNSA. The germline V and J ends were trimmed by 1 base and 0 bases, with 7 bases remaining between them. The CDR3 reads CASSLESVAKNIQYF. The DNA for the CDR3 is TGTGCCAGCAGCTTAGAATCAGTAGCCAAAAACATTCAGTACTTC.

The genes are TRBV6-5 and TRBJ1-2; D unclear. CDR1 and CDR2 (germline): MNHEY, SVGAGI. V was trimmed by 0 bases and J by 4 bases, leaving 12 bases between them. This CDR3 is 15 amino acids long. CDR3 in amino acids: CASSYSNMGGYGYTF. In nucleotides, the CDR3 is TGTGCCAGCAGTTACTCGAACATGGGAGGCTATGGCTACACCTTC.